These 23 T cell receptor beta chains came from one sample sequenced in a study of blood T cell repertoires in COVID-19 (dated by TCRdb to the early 2020s). Library creation used the immunoSEQ multiplex PCR assay. Held by TCRdb, this immuneACCESS table contains in-frame sequences only and omits some clones. Under half of the omission traces to an unresolved V gene where checked; the cause of the rest is unknown. Recorded for this sample are some 160,000 clones; roughly 80% of them occurred a single time. Roughly 8.7% of the sample is taken by the ten largest. Sequences were obtained from peripheral blood. Receptor source: a man in his fifties with active or convalescent COVID-19.

The chain links TRBV5-4 to TRBJ1-4; perhaps TRBD1 as D (6 bases). In germline, CDR1 is SGHNT, CDR2 YYREEE (reference sequence). This CDR3 has 16 amino acids. V was pared by 4 bases and J by 8 bases, with 21 bases between. CDR3 bases: TGTGCCAGCAGCCTCTCCGGGAGGGGGTTAGGAGAAAAACTGTTTTTT. Translating gives CASSLSGRGLGEKLFF. Full variable domain (missing parts from reference TRBV5-4 and TRBJ1-4): ETGVTQSPTHLIKTRGQQVTLRCSSQSGHNTVSWYQQALGQGPQFIFQYYREEENGRGNFPPRFSGLQFPNYSSELNVNALELDDSALYLCASSLSGRGLGEKLFFGSGTQLSVL.

The chain has TRBV10-2 and TRBJ2-3; 7 nucleotides align to TRBD1. With 3 bases clipped from V and 2 bases from J, the junction kept 8 bases outside the gene matches. From germline, CDR1 is WSHSY and CDR2 SAAADI. The CDR3 covers 16 residues. CDR3 bases: TGCGCCAGCAGTGATCCGGGGCAGGGGGACACAGATACGCAGTATTTT. Residues: CASSDPGQGDTDTQYF.

The chain links TRBV6-5 to TRBJ2-5, with TRBD1 as a possible D gene (5 bases). Per the germline V gene, CDR1 is MNHEY and CDR2 is SVGAGI. This CDR3 spans 13 amino acids. Trimming removed 8 bases from V and 1 base from J, with 11 bases in between. The CDR3 protein is CASGAGPQETQYF. In nucleotides, the CDR3 is TGTGCCAGCGGGGCAGGACCCCAAGAGACCCAGTACTTC.

The V gene is TRBV24-1, the J gene TRBJ2-2; TRBD1 might be the D (5 bases). The V gene's germline CDR1 is KGHDR and CDR2 SFDVKD. The V end was cut by 2 bases, the J end by 3 bases, with 9 bases between. This CDR3 contains 15 residues. As DNA, the CDR3 is TGTGCCACCAGTGATTCCGGACATGACACCGGGGAGCTGTTTTTT. Its protein is CATSDSGHDTGELFF.

The rearrangement joins TRBV7-9 to TRBJ2-7, with TRBD2 matching 7 bases. Unmatched junction bases numbered 3, after V lost 3 bases and J lost 7 bases. Germline assignment: CDR1 SEHNR and CDR2 FQNEAQ (reference sequence). CDR3 length: 12 residues. This chain's CDR3 is CASSLGGVEQYF. CDR3 DNA: TGTGCCAGCAGCTTGGGGGGGGTTGAGCAGTACTTC.

The CDR3 DNA is TGTGCCAGCAGCCCGGGGGGCAATCAGCCCCAGCATTTT. This gives the protein CASSPGGNQPQHF. The chain joins TRBV28 to TRBJ1-5; D is perhaps TRBD1 (5 bases). Germline V gene sequence: CDR1 MDHEN, CDR2 SYDVKM. The CDR3 loop spans 13 amino acids. V lost 6 bases to trimming and J lost 2 bases, with 8 bases between them.

CDR3 in amino acids: CASSISPLDRGPSATGELFF. The CDR3 bases are TGTGCCAGTAGTATATCCCCCCTCGACAGGGGGCCTTCGGCGACCGGGGAGCTGTTTTTT. This chain joins TRBV19 and TRBJ2-2; 10 bases agree with TRBD1. This CDR3 has 20 residues. Germline V gives CDR1 LNHDA, CDR2 SQIVND (reference sequence). J gave up 5 bases and V 2 bases, and 17 bases lay outside the gene matches.

The chain is built from TRBV19 and TRBJ1-2, with D hard to call. This CDR3 contains 15 residues. Germline CDR1 LNHDA, CDR2 SQIVND (reference sequence). V lost 3 bases, J lost 3 bases, and 14 bases lay in between. The CDR3 sequence is CASSIPGGSDYGYTF. The CDR3 coding sequence is TGTGCCAGTAGTATTCCCGGCGGAAGCGACTATGGCTACACCTTC.

The rearrangement links TRBV11-2 to TRBJ2-5; no definite D call. Germline V CDR1 and CDR2: SGHAT, FQNNGV. V shed 0 bases and J shed 2 bases, with 10 bases lying between them. This CDR3 is 15 amino acids long. The CDR3 nucleotides are TGTGCCAGCAGCTTAGATTGGAGCGTACAAGAGACCCAGTACTTC. Translated, it gives CASSLDWSVQETQYF.

J is TRBJ1-6 and V is TRBV18; D may be TRBD1 (6 bases). Looked up from germline, CDR1 is KGHSH and CDR2 is LQKENI. V was trimmed by 2 bases and J by 6 bases, leaving 11 bases between them. The CDR3 is 15 amino acids. CDR3 protein: CASSPGGGVNSPLHF. The CDR3, as DNA: TGTGCCAGCTCACCAGGGGGCGGCGTTAATTCACCCCTCCACTTT.

The V gene is TRBV2, the J gene TRBJ2-2, with 10 nucleotides matching TRBD1. Losses at the gene ends were 9 bases for V and 6 bases for J; bases not matched to a gene: 7. CDR1 is SNHLY and CDR2 is FYNNEI in the germline V gene. CDR3 length equals 14 residues. CDR3 amino acids: CASSGTGVPGELFF. Here the CDR3 DNA reads TGTGCCAGTTCGGGGACAGGGGTCCCCGGGGAGCTGTTTTTT.

V usage is TRBV10-3 and J usage is TRBJ2-5, with TRBD2 matching 8 bases. CDR3 length: 17 residues. J was trimmed by 2 bases and V by 1 base; bases with no gene match: 9. Germline-derived CDR1 and CDR2 are ENHRY and SYGVKD. DNA for the CDR3: TGTGCCATCAGTGAGTTTGGCGGGGGGAGACCACAAGAGACCCAGTACTTC. Amino acids: CAISEFGGGRPQETQYF.

The chain joins TRBV7-8 to TRBJ2-7, with TRBD2 matching over 8 bases. J gave up 4 bases and V 5 bases, and 13 bases lay outside the gene matches. Per the germline V gene, CDR1 is SGHVS and CDR2 is FQNEAQ. There are 16 residues in the CDR3. CDR3 in DNA: TGTGCCAGCAGCGCCCGACTAGCGTTTGGGATATACGAGCAGTACTTC. It yields the protein CASSARLAFGIYEQYF.

The chain is built from TRBV21-1 and TRBJ2-7; the table's TRBD1 call for D was not verified on the DNA. TRBV21-1 has pseudogene status. This CDR3 contains 14 residues. The CDR3 DNA reads as TGTGCCAGCAGCAAAGTATCCAGGGCCTACGAGCAGTACTTC. Amino acid sequence: CASSKVSRAYEQYF.

This clone has only one observation. J is TRBJ2-2 and V is TRBV7-3; 8 bases line up with TRBD2. Per germline, CDR1 SGHTA and CDR2 FQGTGA. The CDR3 spans 16 residues. V lost 4 bases and J lost 1; bases outside the gene matches: 5. The CDR3 region has the DNA TGTGCCAGCAGCTCCCAACTAGCGGTGAACACCGGGGAGCTGTTTTTT. Translated, it gives CASSSQLAVNTGELFF.

The rearrangement joins TRBV9 to TRBJ1-6; 8 nucleotides line up with TRBD1. Germline V gives CDR1 SGDLS, CDR2 YYNGEE. V lost 0 bases and J lost 6; bases outside the gene matches: 2. This CDR3 has 15 residues. This chain's CDR3 is CASSVVDRANSPLHF. The CDR3 DNA sequence: TGTGCCAGCAGCGTAGTGGACAGGGCTAATTCACCCCTCCACTTT.

The count of this clone is one. The J gene is TRBJ1-1, the V gene TRBV12-3 or TRBV12-4; D gene uncertain. This CDR3 has 12 residues. The ends were cut back, 6 bases at V and 6 bases at J, with 11 bases in the middle. Here the CDR3 reads CASSLARPEAFF. The CDR3 nucleotides are TGTGCCAGCAGCCTCGCGAGGCCTGAAGCTTTCTTT.

The CDR3 DNA is TGTGCCACCAGTGATTACGACAGGGGGGGTTCGGGCGAGCAGTACTTC. It yields the protein CATSDYDRGGSGEQYF. The chain carries TRBV24-1 and TRBJ2-7, with 9 bases identical to TRBD1. Germline V gene lookup returns CDR1 KGHDR and CDR2 SFDVKD. The CDR3 has 16 residues. The trim removed 2 bases at V and 6 bases at J, leaving 10 bases unmatched.

The rearrangement joins TRBV2 to TRBJ2-5; D perhaps matches TRBD1 (6 bases). Trimming stripped 6 bases from V and 1 base from J, with 12 bases between. The germline V gene has CDR1 SNHLY and CDR2 FYNNEI. This CDR3 region has 14 residues. The CDR3, as DNA: TGTGCCAGCAGCCCTAGGACAGCCCAAGAGACCCAGTACTTC. Protein product: CASSPRTAQETQYF.

In DNA form, the CDR3 reads TGTGCCAGCAGCCCAAATGGACTAGCGGAAGAGACCCAGTACTTC. It is translated as CASSPNGLAEETQYF. The gene calls are TRBV28 and TRBJ2-5; 10 bases agree with TRBD2. This CDR3 has 15 amino acids. Germline V lookup: CDR1 MDHEN, CDR2 SYDVKM. With 6 bases clipped from V and 3 bases from J, the junction kept 7 bases outside the gene matches. The whole variable domain, filled in from reference TRBV28 and TRBJ2-5, reads DVKVTQSSRYLVKRTGEKVFLECVQDMDHENMFWYRQDPGLGLRLIYFSYDVKMKEKGDIPEGYSVSREKKERFSLILESASTNQTSMYLCASSPNGLAEETQYFGPGTRLLVL.

J is TRBJ2-7 and V is TRBV2; a weak D match, TRBD2 (6 bases). Germline V gene data show CDR1 as SNHLY and CDR2 as FYNNEI. The CDR3 runs to 14 residues. Trimming stripped 6 bases from V and 7 bases from J, with 19 bases between. DNA for the CDR3: TGTGCCAGCAGGAGAACGACTAGTGCCGATGAGCAGTACTTC. Its protein product is CASRRTTSADEQYF.

The chain uses TRBV6-5 and TRBJ1-1, with no clear D. Per germline, CDR1 MNHEY and CDR2 SVGAGI. Trimming took off 7 bases at V and 1 base at J, with 10 bases between the two ends. The CDR3 has 13 residues. The chain's CDR3 is CASTNDKNTEAFF. In nucleotides, the CDR3 is TGTGCCAGCACCAACGACAAGAACACTGAAGCTTTCTTT.

This clone was seen a few times. The chain links TRBV6-5 to TRBJ1-5, with a possible D match to TRBD1 (5 bases). Germline V gene data show CDR1 as MNHEY and CDR2 as SVGAGI. Trimming cost V 6 bases and J 7 bases, with 13 bases left between them. This CDR3 is 13 amino acids long. CDR3 DNA: TGTGCCAGCAGGGGAGGGGAATGGCAGCCCCAGCATTTT. Amino acids: CASRGGEWQPQHF.